One and the same sample provided the 8 T cell receptor beta chains below, sequenced in a study of blood T cell repertoires in COVID-19. The assay was immunoSEQ multiplex PCR, and TCRdb's table has in-frame clones only and misses some. The sample includes 200,000 or so clones, 80% to 85% seen only once; the top ten take around 6.5%. The sequenced sample consisted of peripheral blood. The receptor set was obtained from a middle-aged woman with acute or convalescent COVID-19.

The genes are TRBV7-2 and TRBJ2-3; D unresolved. With 2 bases removed from V and 6 bases from J, the gap between germline ends came to 6 bases. The germline V gene has CDR1 SGHTA and CDR2 FQGNSA. The CDR3 totals 12 residues. CDR3 in DNA: TGTGCCAGCAGCTTAATTCCGGATACGCAGTATTTT. It is translated as CASSLIPDTQYF.

The rearrangement links TRBV27 to TRBJ2-1; unclear D gene. CDR1 and CDR2 from the germline V gene are MNHEY and SMNVEV (reference sequence). The V gene lost 5 bases and the J gene lost 3 bases, with 11 bases spanning the gap. CDR3 length: 14 residues. The CDR3 loop reads CASSLSSLYNEQFF. In DNA form, the CDR3 reads TGTGCCAGCAGTCTAAGCTCCCTCTACAATGAGCAGTTCTTC.

V usage is TRBV13 and J usage is TRBJ2-1; TRBD2 might be the D (6 bases). Germline V gives CDR1 PRHDT, CDR2 FYEKMQ (reference sequence). The CDR3 covers 11 residues. V was shortened by 4 bases and J by 9 bases, with 7 bases between the two germline ends. The CDR3 region is CASSSGLEQFF. Here the CDR3 DNA reads TGTGCCAGCAGCTCGGGACTTGAGCAGTTCTTC.

The chain carries TRBV9 and TRBJ1-2; TRBD1 aligns across 7 bases. Germline V gene data show CDR1 as SGDLS and CDR2 as YYNGEE. Trimming cost V 4 bases and J 4 bases; bases outside gene matches: 10. The CDR3 spans 15 residues. DNA of the CDR3: TGTGCCAGCAGCCCTCGACAGGGTGCCTCCTATGGCTACACCTTC. As protein: CASSPRQGASYGYTF.

The CDR3 nucleotides read TGCGCCAGCAGCCAATATACAGGGGAGAGGTTCTCTGGCTACACCTTC. Amino acid sequence: CASSQYTGERFSGYTF. The V and J genes are TRBV4-1 and TRBJ1-2; TRBD1 agrees at 7 bases. This CDR3 is 16 amino acids long. V lost 2 bases to trimming and J lost 7 bases; unmatched junction nucleotides: 13. Germline values: CDR1 MGHRA, CDR2 YSYEKL.

The chain links TRBV7-3 to TRBJ2-7; 7 bases line up with TRBD2. CDR3 length equals 15 residues. Per the germline V gene, CDR1 is SGHTA and CDR2 is FQGTGA. The junction had 7 bases not matched to a gene; V was cut back by 5 bases and J by 0 bases. CDR3 protein: CASSISGASSYEQYF. The CDR3 DNA reads as TGTGCCAGCAGCATAAGCGGGGCCAGCTCCTACGAGCAGTACTTC.

The chain couples TRBV13 to TRBJ1-4; 7 bases agree with TRBD1. The germline gives CDR1 PRHDT, CDR2 FYEKMQ (reference sequence). The length of the CDR3 is 17 residues. Germline trimming cut 5 bases from V and 6 bases from J; bases unmatched to any gene: 15. CDR3 in DNA: TGTGCCAGCAGCATCTCCCGGGACAGCGCCGCGGATGAAAAACTGTTTTTT. It is translated as CASSISRDSAADEKLFF.

This clone was seen once. The chain is built from TRBV2 and TRBJ2-5; a possible D gene is TRBD1 (5 bases). V dropped 3 bases and J dropped 5 bases, with 7 bases sitting between them. The CDR3 length is 12 residues. Germline assignment: CDR1 SNHLY and CDR2 FYNNEI. In DNA, the CDR3 is TGTGCCAGCAGTGACAGGGCCGAGACCCAGTACTTC. This sequence encodes CASSDRAETQYF. Filled out from reference TRBV2 and TRBJ2-5, the complete variable domain reads EPEVTQTPSHQVTQMGQEVILRCVPISNHLYFYWYRQILGQKVEFLVSFYNNEISEKSEIFDDQFSVERPDGSNFTLKIRSTKLEDSAMYFCASSDRAETQYFGPGTRLLVL.